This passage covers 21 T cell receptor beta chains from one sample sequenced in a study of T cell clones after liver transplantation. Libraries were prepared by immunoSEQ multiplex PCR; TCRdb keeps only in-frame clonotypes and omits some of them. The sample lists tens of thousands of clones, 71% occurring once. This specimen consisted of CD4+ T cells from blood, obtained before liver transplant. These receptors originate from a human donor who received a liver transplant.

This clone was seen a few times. CDR3 nucleotides: TGTGCCAGCAGTCGTCGGTTGGGGGCGCATGGCTACACCTTC. It translates to CASSRRLGAHGYTF. The chain links TRBV2 to TRBJ1-2; D might be TRBD1 (6 bases). CDR1 SNHLY and CDR2 FYNNEI come from the germline V gene. Trimming pared 5 bases from V and 6 bases from J, leaving 16 bases between. The CDR3 contains 14 residues.

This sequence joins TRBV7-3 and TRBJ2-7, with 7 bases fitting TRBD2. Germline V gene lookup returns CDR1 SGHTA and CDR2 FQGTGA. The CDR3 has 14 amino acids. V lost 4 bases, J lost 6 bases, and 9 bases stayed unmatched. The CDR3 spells CASSWGGSGSEQYF. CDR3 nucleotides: TGTGCCAGCAGCTGGGGGGGGAGCGGCTCCGAGCAGTACTTC.

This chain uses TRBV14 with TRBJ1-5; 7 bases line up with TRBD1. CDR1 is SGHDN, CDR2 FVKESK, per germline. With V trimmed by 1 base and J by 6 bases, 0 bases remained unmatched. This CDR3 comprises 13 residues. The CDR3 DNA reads TGTGCCAGCAGCCAAGCAGGGGGTCAGCCCCAGCATTTT. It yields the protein CASSQAGGQPQHF.

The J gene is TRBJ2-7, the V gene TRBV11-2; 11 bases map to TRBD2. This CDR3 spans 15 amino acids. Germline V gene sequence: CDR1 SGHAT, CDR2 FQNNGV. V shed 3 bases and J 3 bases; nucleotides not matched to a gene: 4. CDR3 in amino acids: CASSFTSGGLYEQYF. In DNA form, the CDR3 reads TGTGCCAGCAGCTTTACTAGCGGGGGCCTCTACGAGCAGTACTTC.

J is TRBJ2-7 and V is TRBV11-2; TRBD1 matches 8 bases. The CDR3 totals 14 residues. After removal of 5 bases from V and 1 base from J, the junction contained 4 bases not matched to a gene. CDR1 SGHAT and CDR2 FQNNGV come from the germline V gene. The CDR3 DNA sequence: TGTGCCAGCAGCAAATACAGGGGGTCCTACGAGCAGTACTTC. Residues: CASSKYRGSYEQYF.

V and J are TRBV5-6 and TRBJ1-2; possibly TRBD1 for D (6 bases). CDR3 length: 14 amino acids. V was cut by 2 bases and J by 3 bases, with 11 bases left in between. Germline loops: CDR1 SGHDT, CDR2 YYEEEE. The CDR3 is CASSFTGLDYGYTF. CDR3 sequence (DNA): TGTGCCAGCAGCTTTACAGGGCTCGACTATGGCTACACCTTC. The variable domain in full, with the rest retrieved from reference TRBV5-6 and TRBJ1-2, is DAGVTQSPTHLIKTRGQQVTLRCSPKSGHDTVSWYQQALGQGPQFIFQYYEEEERQRGNFPDRFSGHQFPNYSSELNVNALLLGDSALYLCASSFTGLDYGYTFGSGTRLTVV.

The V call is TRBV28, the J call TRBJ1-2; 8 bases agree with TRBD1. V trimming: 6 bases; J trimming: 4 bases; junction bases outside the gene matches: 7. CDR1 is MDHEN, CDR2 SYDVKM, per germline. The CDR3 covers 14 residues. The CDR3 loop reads CASSPQTGAYGYTF. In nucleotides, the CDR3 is TGTGCCAGCAGCCCTCAGACAGGGGCCTATGGCTACACCTTC.

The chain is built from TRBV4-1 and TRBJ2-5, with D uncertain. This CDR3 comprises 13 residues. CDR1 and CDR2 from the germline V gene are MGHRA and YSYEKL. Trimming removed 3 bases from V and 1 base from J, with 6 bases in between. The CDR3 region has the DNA TGCGCCAGCAGCCACTACTTCCAAGAGACCCAGTACTTC. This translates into CASSHYFQETQYF.

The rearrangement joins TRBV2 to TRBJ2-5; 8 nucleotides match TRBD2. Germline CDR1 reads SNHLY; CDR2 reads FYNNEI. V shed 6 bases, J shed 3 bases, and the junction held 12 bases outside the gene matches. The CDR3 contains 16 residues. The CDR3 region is CASRTLGGGRKETQYF. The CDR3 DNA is TGTGCCAGCAGAACACTGGGCGGGGGGAGGAAAGAGACCCAGTACTTC.

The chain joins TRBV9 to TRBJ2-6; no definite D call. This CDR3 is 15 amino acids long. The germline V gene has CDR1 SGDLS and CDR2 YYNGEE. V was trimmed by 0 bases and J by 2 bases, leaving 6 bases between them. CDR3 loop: CASSVGVPGANVLTF. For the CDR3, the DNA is TGTGCCAGCAGCGTAGGAGTCCCTGGGGCCAACGTCCTGACTTTC.

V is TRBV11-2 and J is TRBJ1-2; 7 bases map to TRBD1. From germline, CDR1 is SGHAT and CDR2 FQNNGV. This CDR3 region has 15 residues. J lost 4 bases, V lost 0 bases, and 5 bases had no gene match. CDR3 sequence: CASSLDEGQPYGYTF. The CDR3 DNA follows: TGTGCCAGCAGCTTAGACGAGGGACAGCCCTATGGCTACACCTTC.

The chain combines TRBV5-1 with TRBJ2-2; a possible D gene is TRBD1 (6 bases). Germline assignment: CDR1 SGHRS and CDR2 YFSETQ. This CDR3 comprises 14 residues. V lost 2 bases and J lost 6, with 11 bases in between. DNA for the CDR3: TGCGCCAGCAGCTTCGCAGGGGAGTCCGGGGAGCTGTTTTTT. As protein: CASSFAGESGELFF. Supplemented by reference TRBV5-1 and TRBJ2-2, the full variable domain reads KAGVTQTPRYLIKTRGQQVTLSCSPISGHRSVSWYQQTPGQGLQFLFEYFSETQRNKGNFPGRFSGRQFSNSRSEMNVSTLELGDSALYLCASSFAGESGELFFGEGSRLTVL.

The CDR3 here is CATLPPGNSPLHF. The CDR3 DNA follows: TGTGCCACCTTACCACCGGGGAATTCACCCCTCCACTTT. This sequence joins TRBV28 and TRBJ1-6; D call uncertain. V lost 10 bases, J lost 7 bases, and 14 bases lay in between. The CDR3 consists of 13 residues. Germline V gene lookup returns CDR1 MDHEN and CDR2 SYDVKM.

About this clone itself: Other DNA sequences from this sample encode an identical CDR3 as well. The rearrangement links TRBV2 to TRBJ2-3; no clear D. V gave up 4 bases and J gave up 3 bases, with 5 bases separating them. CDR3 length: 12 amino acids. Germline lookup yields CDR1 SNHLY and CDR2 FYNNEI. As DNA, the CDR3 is TGTGCCAGCAGTGTAGAGACAGATACGCAGTATTTT. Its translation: CASSVETDTQYF.

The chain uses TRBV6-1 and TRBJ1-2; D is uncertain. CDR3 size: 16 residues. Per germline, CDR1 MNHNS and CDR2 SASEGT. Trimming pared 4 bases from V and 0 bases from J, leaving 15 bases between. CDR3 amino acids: CASSAQGRQANYGYTF. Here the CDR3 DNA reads TGTGCCAGCAGTGCCCAAGGGAGGCAGGCTAACTATGGCTACACCTTC.

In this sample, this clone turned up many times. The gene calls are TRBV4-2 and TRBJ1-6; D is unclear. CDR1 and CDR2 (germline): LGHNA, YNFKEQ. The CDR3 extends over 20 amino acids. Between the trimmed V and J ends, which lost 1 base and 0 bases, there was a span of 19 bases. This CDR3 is CASSQGQRYDLSSYNSPLHF. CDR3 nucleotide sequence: TGTGCCAGCAGCCAAGGACAACGATACGACCTGAGCTCCTATAATTCACCCCTCCACTTT.

The CDR3 reads CASGTGGRFHSYNSPLHF. The CDR3 DNA sequence: TGTGCCAGTGGGACAGGGGGCCGCTTTCACTCCTATAATTCACCCCTCCACTTT. J is TRBJ1-6 and V is TRBV27; 12 bases agree with TRBD1. The CDR3 consists of 18 residues. Trimming removed 9 bases from V and 0 bases from J; junction bases left unmatched: 9. Germline V gives CDR1 MNHEY, CDR2 SMNVEV (reference sequence).

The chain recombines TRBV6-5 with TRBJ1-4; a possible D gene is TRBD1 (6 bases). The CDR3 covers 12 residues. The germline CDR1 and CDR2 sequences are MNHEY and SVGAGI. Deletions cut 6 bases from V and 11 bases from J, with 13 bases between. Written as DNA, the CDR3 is TGTGCCAGCAGCTTCGATAGGGGGAAACTGTTTTTT. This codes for CASSFDRGKLFF.

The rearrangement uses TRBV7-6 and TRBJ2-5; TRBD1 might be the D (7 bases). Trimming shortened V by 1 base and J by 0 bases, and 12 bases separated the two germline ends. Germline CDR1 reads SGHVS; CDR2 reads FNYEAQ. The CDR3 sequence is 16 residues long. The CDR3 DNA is TGTGCCAGCAGCTTAGGCGGGACAGCGTACCAAGAGACCCAGTACTTC. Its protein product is CASSLGGTAYQETQYF.

The chain's CDR3 is CASSLALQGAYEQYF. CDR3 DNA: TGCGCCAGCAGCTTGGCCTTACAGGGAGCCTACGAGCAGTACTTC. The chain has TRBV5-1 and TRBJ2-7; weak D call: TRBD1 (6 bases). This CDR3 contains 15 residues. The germline V gene has CDR1 SGHRS and CDR2 YFSETQ. The V end was cut by 0 bases, the J end by 2 bases, with 12 bases between.

As DNA, the CDR3 is TGTGCCAGCAGCCGCTCGGGGGGATCGAACACCGGGGAGCTGTTTTTT. Its protein product is CASSRSGGSNTGELFF. The rearrangement joins TRBV7-8 to TRBJ2-2; the match to TRBD2 covers 7 bases. Germline V CDR1 and CDR2: SGHVS, FQNEAQ. Germline trimming cut 5 bases from V and 0 bases from J; bases unmatched to any gene: 6. There are 16 residues in the CDR3.